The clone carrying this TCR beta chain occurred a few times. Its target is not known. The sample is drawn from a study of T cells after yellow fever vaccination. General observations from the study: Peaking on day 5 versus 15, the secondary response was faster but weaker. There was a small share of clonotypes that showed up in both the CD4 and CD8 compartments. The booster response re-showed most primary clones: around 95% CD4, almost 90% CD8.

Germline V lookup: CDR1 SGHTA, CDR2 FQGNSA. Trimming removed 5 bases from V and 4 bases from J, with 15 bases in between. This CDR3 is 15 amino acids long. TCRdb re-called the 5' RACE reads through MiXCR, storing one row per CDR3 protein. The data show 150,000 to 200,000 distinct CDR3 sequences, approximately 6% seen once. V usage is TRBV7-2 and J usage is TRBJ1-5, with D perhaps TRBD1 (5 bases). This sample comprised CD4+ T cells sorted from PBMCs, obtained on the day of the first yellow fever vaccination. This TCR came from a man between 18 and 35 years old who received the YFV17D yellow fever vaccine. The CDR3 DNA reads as TGTGCCAGCAGCCTGGGGGACGGACTAAATCAGCCCCAGCATTTT. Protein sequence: CASSLGDGLNQPQHF.